A single sample gave rise to the 3 T cell receptor beta chains below, sequenced in a study of shared clonotypes between healthy human individuals. TCRdb's copy holds only in-frame clones and misses some; the assay was immunoSEQ multiplex PCR. The repertoire holds some 790,000 clones, with 55% to 80% as singletons. Sample: memory CD4+ T cells sorted from blood. Noted subset: CD45RA-negative fraction. The receptors shown here come from a woman aged 25-40 years in good health.

V and J are TRBV5-6 and TRBJ2-7; D ambiguous. This CDR3 region has 15 residues. Trimming stripped 0 bases from V and 2 bases from J, with 12 bases between. Germline-derived CDR1 and CDR2 are SGHDT and YYEEEE. For the CDR3, the DNA is TGTGCCAGCAGCTTGGTGACCGCAAGACCCTACGAGCAGTACTTC. Translation: CASSLVTARPYEQYF.

The chain links TRBV27 to TRBJ2-7; the match to TRBD1 covers 9 bases. CDR1 is MNHEY and CDR2 is SMNVEV in the germline V gene (reference sequence). The trim removed 6 bases at V and 3 bases at J, leaving 6 bases unmatched. The CDR3 is 14 amino acids. The CDR3: CASRGGTGYYEQYF. DNA of the CDR3: TGTGCCAGCAGGGGTGGGACAGGGTACTACGAGCAGTACTTC.

Concerning this clone: The sample carries other DNA sequences with the same CDR3. The chain has TRBV28 and TRBJ2-7; D remains unclear. V shed 3 bases and J shed 0 bases, with 6 bases lying between them. CDR1 is MDHEN, CDR2 SYDVKM, per germline. The CDR3 totals 13 residues. In DNA form, the CDR3 reads TGTGCCAGCAGTTTCTCGGGCTCCTACGAGCAGTACTTC. Translating gives CASSFSGSYEQYF.